The source of this T cell receptor (beta chain) is a study of blood T cell repertoires in COVID-19. Study information: COVID-19 samples from acute and convalescent phases originated in the United States, Italy and Spain. PBMCs, B-cell-depleted T cells, or T cells provided the cDNA or gDNA that made up the material.

Trimming removed 8 bases at V and 1 base at J, with 21 bases between. The CDR3 has 17 residues. The V gene's germline CDR1 is LNHDA and CDR2 SQIVND (reference sequence). Data came from immunoSEQ multiplex PCR; TCRdb stores just in-frame clones and leaves some out. The table records approximately 46,000 clones, approximately 87% of them present only once. This clone has a handful of counts. The sample consisted of peripheral blood. The chain joins TRBV19 to TRBJ1-5, with D possibly TRBD1 on 5 matching bases. The sequence was collected from a human donor in a cohort sampled during active COVID-19. The CDR3 protein is CASRTRAAGLSNQPQHF. CDR3 DNA sequence: TGTGCCAGTCGGACAAGGGCCGCTGGTTTGAGCAATCAGCCCCAGCATTTT.